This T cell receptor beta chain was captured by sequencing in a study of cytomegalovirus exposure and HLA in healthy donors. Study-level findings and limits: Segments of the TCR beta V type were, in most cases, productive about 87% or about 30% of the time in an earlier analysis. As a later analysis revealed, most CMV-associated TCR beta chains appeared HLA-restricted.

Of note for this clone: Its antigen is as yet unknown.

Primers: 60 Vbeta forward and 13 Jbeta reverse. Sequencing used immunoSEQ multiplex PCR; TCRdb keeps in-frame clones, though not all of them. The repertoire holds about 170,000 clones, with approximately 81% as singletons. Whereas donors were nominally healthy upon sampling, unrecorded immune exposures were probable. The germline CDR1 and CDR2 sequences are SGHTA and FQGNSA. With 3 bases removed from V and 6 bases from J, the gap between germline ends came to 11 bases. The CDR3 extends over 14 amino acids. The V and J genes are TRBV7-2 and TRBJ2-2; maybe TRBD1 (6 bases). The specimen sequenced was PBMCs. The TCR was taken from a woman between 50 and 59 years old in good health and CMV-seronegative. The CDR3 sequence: CASSFSGVPGELFF. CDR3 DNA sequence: TGTGCCAGCAGCTTTTCAGGGGTACCCGGGGAGCTGTTTTTT.